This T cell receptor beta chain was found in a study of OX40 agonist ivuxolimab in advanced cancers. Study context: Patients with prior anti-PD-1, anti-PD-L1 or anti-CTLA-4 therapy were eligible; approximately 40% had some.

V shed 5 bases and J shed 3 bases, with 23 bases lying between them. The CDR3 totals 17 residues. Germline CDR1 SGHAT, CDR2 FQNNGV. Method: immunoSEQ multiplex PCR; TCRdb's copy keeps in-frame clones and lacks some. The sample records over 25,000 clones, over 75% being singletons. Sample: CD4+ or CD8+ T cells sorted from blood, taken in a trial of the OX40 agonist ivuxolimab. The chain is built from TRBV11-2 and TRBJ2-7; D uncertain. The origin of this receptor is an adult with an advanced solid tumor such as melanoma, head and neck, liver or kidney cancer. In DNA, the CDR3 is TGTGCCAGCAGCCCGAGCCAACGTGCCGCCGCGATCTACGAGCAGTACTTC. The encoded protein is CASSPSQRAAAIYEQYF.